Listed below are T cell receptor beta chains from one sample, sequenced in a study of T cells in Graves' hyperthyroidism and ophthalmopathy. TCRdb reanalysed the multiplex PCR reads using MiXCR and keeps one entry per CDR3 protein. The table records 550,000 to 700,000 distinct CDR3 sequences, approximately 44% of them present only once. The sequencing input was peripheral blood or thyroid tissue (not recorded which). The receptor set was obtained from an adult woman with Graves' disease, either hyperthyroidism or ophthalmopathy (not recorded which). CDR3s include the opening cysteine and the closing phenylalanine or tryptophan. Each record gives: clone size, D gene, J gene, V gene, CDR3 DNA, CDR3 protein. A D gene is named only where the DNA matches it firmly. Rows may omit the clone size; those that give it use once, few, many or a size class.

abundance: many; d_gene: -; j_gene: TRBJ2-6; v_gene: TRBV7-3; CDR3nt: TGTGCCAGCAGCTTAACGTTCGGGGGCTCTGGGGCCAACGTCCTGACTTTC; CDR3aa: CASSLTFGGSGANVLTF
abundance: many; d_gene: -; j_gene: TRBJ2-7; v_gene: TRBV7-9; CDR3nt: TGTGCCAGCAGCCCTCTCCACGAGCAGTACTTC; CDR3aa: CASSPLHEQYF
abundance: -; d_gene: TRBD1; j_gene: TRBJ2-6; v_gene: TRBV12-3/TRBV12-4; CDR3nt: TGTGCCAGCAGCCTTCCGGGGGACAGGGTAGCCAACGTCCTGACTTTC; CDR3aa: CASSLPGDRVANVLTF
abundance: many; d_gene: TRBD2; j_gene: TRBJ2-7; v_gene: TRBV12-3/TRBV12-4; CDR3nt: TGTGCCAGCAGTCGCCTACTACTAGCGGGAGTAAGCGAGCAGTACTTC; CDR3aa: CASSRLLLAGVSEQYF
abundance: -; d_gene: TRBD1; j_gene: TRBJ2-2; v_gene: TRBV9; CDR3nt: TGTGCCAGCAGCGTAGAGACAGGGGGCACCGGGGAGCTGTTTTTT; CDR3aa: CASSVETGGTGELFF
abundance: many; d_gene: -; j_gene: TRBJ1-1; v_gene: TRBV11-3; CDR3nt: TGTGCCAGCAGCTTATCAGGGGTAAACACTGAAGCTTTCTTT; CDR3aa: CASSLSGVNTEAFF
abundance: few; d_gene: TRBD2; j_gene: TRBJ2-7; v_gene: TRBV27; CDR3nt: TGTGCCAGCTGGTACCTAGCGGGAGGAAGGTACGAGCAGTACTTC; CDR3aa: CASWYLAGGRYEQYF
abundance: many; d_gene: TRBD1; j_gene: TRBJ1-2; v_gene: TRBV2; CDR3nt: TGTGCCAACCTGGACAGGTCGTTCGGTGGCTACACCTTC; CDR3aa: CANLDRSFGGYTF
abundance: -; d_gene: -; j_gene: TRBJ1-4; v_gene: TRBV2; CDR3nt: TGTGCCAGCAGTGATCCCGGGGGCGCGGAAAAACTGTTTTTT; CDR3aa: CASSDPGGAEKLFF
abundance: -; d_gene: TRBD1; j_gene: TRBJ1-1; v_gene: TRBV12-3/TRBV12-4; CDR3nt: TGTGCCAGCACCCGGGCGGGACAGGGTTCGACTGAAGCTTTCTTT; CDR3aa: CASTRAGQGSTEAFF
abundance: once; d_gene: -; j_gene: TRBJ1-5; v_gene: TRBV19; CDR3nt: TGTGCCAGTAGTATCCGGTCTCCCGATCAGCCCCAGCATTTT; CDR3aa: CASSIRSPDQPQHF
abundance: many; d_gene: -; j_gene: TRBJ1-5; v_gene: TRBV7-8; CDR3nt: TGTGCCAGCAGCAGATACAGCCTTCGACATCAGCCCCAGCATTTT; CDR3aa: CASSRYSLRHQPQHF
abundance: many; d_gene: -; j_gene: TRBJ2-2; v_gene: TRBV6-5; CDR3nt: TGTGCCAGCAGTTACCAACATAATGGGGAGCTGTTTTTT; CDR3aa: CASSYQHNGELFF
abundance: -; d_gene: -; j_gene: TRBJ1-1; v_gene: TRBV20-1; CDR3nt: TGCAGTGCTAGAGCGCGGGGGAACACTGAAGCTTTCTTT; CDR3aa: CSARARGNTEAFF
abundance: once; d_gene: -; j_gene: TRBJ1-4; v_gene: TRBV7-2; CDR3nt: TGTGCCAGCAGCCCCCAAGGGGCCGTGGGTGAAAAACTGTTTTTT; CDR3aa: CASSPQGAVGEKLFF